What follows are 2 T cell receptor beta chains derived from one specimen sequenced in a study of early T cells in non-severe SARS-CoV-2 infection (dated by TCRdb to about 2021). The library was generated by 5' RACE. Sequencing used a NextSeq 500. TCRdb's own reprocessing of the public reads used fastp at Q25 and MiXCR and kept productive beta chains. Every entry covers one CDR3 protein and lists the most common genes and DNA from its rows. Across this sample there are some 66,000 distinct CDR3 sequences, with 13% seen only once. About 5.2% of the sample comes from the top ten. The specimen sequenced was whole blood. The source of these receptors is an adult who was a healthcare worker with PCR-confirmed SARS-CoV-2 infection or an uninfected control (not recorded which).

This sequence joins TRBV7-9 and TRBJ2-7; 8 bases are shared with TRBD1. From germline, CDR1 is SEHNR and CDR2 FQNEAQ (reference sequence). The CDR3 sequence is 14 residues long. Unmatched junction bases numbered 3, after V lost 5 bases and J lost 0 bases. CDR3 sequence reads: CASSPGGASYEQYF. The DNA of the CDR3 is TGTGCCAGCAGCCCAGGGGGCGCCTCCTACGAGCAGTACTTC.

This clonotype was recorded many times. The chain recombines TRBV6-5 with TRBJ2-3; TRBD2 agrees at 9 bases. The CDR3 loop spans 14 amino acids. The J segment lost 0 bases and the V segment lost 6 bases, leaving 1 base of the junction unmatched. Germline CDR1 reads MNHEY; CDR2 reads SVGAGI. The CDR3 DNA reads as TGTGCCAGCAGGACTAGCGGTAGCACAGATACGCAGTATTTT. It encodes CASRTSGSTDTQYF.